The next 17 T cell receptor beta chains were all read from a single sample in a study of T cell responses to AZD1222 COVID-19 vaccine. Clones were read by immunoSEQ multiplex PCR, and TCRdb kept only the in-frame ones, dropping some. Here the sample spans 150,000 or so clones, approximately 90% being singletons. Sequencing used peripheral blood, obtained on day 0 of AZD1222 vaccination. These receptors all come from an adult in good health.

The chain is built from TRBV9 and TRBJ2-1, with 9 positions matching TRBD2. Per the germline V gene, CDR1 is SGDLS and CDR2 is YYNGEE. The CDR3 has 15 amino acids. Trimming removed 5 bases from V and 3 bases from J; junction bases left unmatched: 6. CDR3 nucleotide sequence: TGTGCCAGCAGGGATAGCGGGAGAGGCTACAATGAGCAGTTCTTC. Residues: CASRDSGRGYNEQFF.

This chain links TRBV30 with TRBJ1-2; 7 positions match TRBD1. The ends lost 1 base at V and 12 bases at J; junction bases unmatched: 11. The CDR3 runs to 13 residues. CDR1 GTSNPN and CDR2 SVGIG come from the germline V gene (reference sequence). The CDR3: CAWSAGDRQSDTF. As DNA, the CDR3 is TGTGCCTGGAGTGCAGGGGACAGACAGTCCGACACCTTC. Full variable domain (remainder filled in from reference TRBV30 and TRBJ1-2): SQTIHQWPATLVQPVGSPLSLECTVEGTSNPNLYWYRQAAGRGLQLLFYSVGIGQISSEVPQNLSASRPQDRQFILSSKKLLLSDSGFYLCAWSAGDRQSDTFGSGTRLTVV.

V gene TRBV7-2 combines with J gene TRBJ2-3, with TRBD1 identical over 9 bases. The CDR3 runs 15 residues. Looked up from germline, CDR1 is SGHTA and CDR2 is FQGNSA. The V gene end was trimmed by 3 bases and the J gene end by 6 bases; junction bases not matched to a gene: 7. The CDR3 DNA reads TGTGCCAGCAGCTTCCGGACAGGGGATCTCGATACGCAGTATTTT. This encodes CASSFRTGDLDTQYF.

This chain connects TRBV4-1 to TRBJ1-6; D possibly corresponds to TRBD1 (6 bases). Germline loops: CDR1 MGHRA, CDR2 YSYEKL. The CDR3 loop spans 14 amino acids. V was cut by 1 base and J by 10 bases, with 11 bases left in between. The DNA of the CDR3 is TGCGCCAGCAGCCAAGGACAGGATCGGTCACCCCTCCACTTT. Translated, it gives CASSQGQDRSPLHF.

The CDR3 loop reads CASSPVGGLPGYTF. CDR3 DNA sequence: TGTGCCAGCAGCCCCGTTGGGGGGCTTCCGGGCTACACCTTC. This chain connects TRBV2 to TRBJ1-2; a possible D gene is TRBD1 (6 bases). V was clipped by 6 bases and J by 8 bases, with 19 bases between them. CDR1 is SNHLY, CDR2 FYNNEI, per germline. The CDR3 extends over 14 amino acids.

The chain uses TRBV6-2 or TRBV6-3 and TRBJ2-5, with 8 bases identical to TRBD2. After removal of 0 bases from V and 5 bases from J, the junction contained 8 bases not matched to a gene. The CDR3 length is 16 residues. The V gene's germline CDR1 is MNHEY and CDR2 SVGEGT. The CDR3 nucleotides read TGTGCCAGCAGTTACTCAGCGGGAGATCCAGGGGAGACCCAGTACTTC. Amino acids: CASSYSAGDPGETQYF.

CDR3 coding DNA: TGTGCCAGCAGCCTGCCAAACAGGGGCTACACCTTC. Its protein product is CASSLPNRGYTF. The chain links TRBV5-4 to TRBJ1-2; tentative D call: TRBD1 (5 bases). V was shortened by 4 bases and J by 8 bases, with 12 bases between the two germline ends. Per germline, CDR1 SGHNT and CDR2 YYREEE (reference sequence). This CDR3 region has 12 residues.

The chain joins TRBV19 to TRBJ1-4; 11 positions agree with TRBD1. There are 15 residues in the CDR3. Germline CDR1 reads LNHDA; CDR2 reads SQIVND (reference sequence). The V gene end was trimmed by 2 bases and the J gene end by 10 bases; junction bases not matched to a gene: 6. As DNA, the CDR3 is TGTGCCAGTAGTATAAACGGACAGGGGGCGGCAAAACTGTTTTTT. Protein product: CASSINGQGAAKLFF.

This clone showed up just a few times. The rearrangement links TRBV21-1 to TRBJ2-1; no check of the table's D call, TRBD1, against the DNA was made. TRBV21-1 is recorded as a pseudogene. This CDR3 comprises 16 residues. CDR3 coding DNA: TGTGCCAGCAGCAAACGCGTGTGGGGGCAGTACAATGAGCAGTTCTTC. Its protein is CASSKRVWGQYNEQFF.

The chain combines TRBV19 with TRBJ2-5; 8 bases align to TRBD1. Looked up from germline, CDR1 is LNHDA and CDR2 is SQIVND (reference sequence). CDR3 length: 14 residues. V shed 6 bases and J 1 base; nucleotides not matched to a gene: 4. CDR3 coding DNA: TGTGCCAGTAGCCCAACAGGGGGCCAAGAGACCCAGTACTTC. Its protein product is CASSPTGGQETQYF.

V gene TRBV7-2 combines with J gene TRBJ2-3, with 14 bases identical to TRBD2. CDR3 size: 14 residues. Per the germline V gene, CDR1 is SGHTA and CDR2 is FQGNSA. V was clipped by 5 bases and J by 8 bases; unmatched bases: 3. The chain's CDR3 is CASSPGLAGVTQYF. The CDR3 DNA is TGTGCCAGCAGCCCGGGACTAGCGGGAGTTACGCAGTATTTT.

The chain is built from TRBV5-1 and TRBJ1-4; D remains ambiguous. V lost 0 bases to trimming and J lost 1 base, with 10 bases between them. Germline V gene lookup returns CDR1 SGHRS and CDR2 YFSETQ. The CDR3 covers 16 residues. CDR3 in DNA: TGCGCCAGCAGCTTGGGTTCAGAGTTAACTAATGAAAAACTGTTTTTT. Encoded protein: CASSLGSELTNEKLFF.

This chain joins TRBV10-3 and TRBJ2-3, with 7 bases identical to TRBD1. V shed 2 bases, J shed 2 bases, and the junction held 7 bases outside the gene matches. The V gene's germline CDR1 is ENHRY and CDR2 SYGVKD. CDR3 length: 16 residues. CDR3 nucleotide sequence: TGTGCCATCAGTGAGCGACAGGGACCTTCCACAGATACGCAGTATTTT. Encoded protein: CAISERQGPSTDTQYF.

The J gene is TRBJ2-5, the V gene TRBV4-3; perhaps D is TRBD1 or TRBD2 (6 bases each). The CDR3 extends over 15 amino acids. V shed 0 bases and J shed 3 bases, with 11 bases lying between them. CDR1 is LGHNA and CDR2 is YSLEER in the germline V gene. CDR3 residues: CASSQDTGAEETQYF. The CDR3 nucleotides are TGCGCCAGCAGCCAAGATACGGGGGCTGAAGAGACCCAGTACTTC.

The chain has TRBV5-5 and TRBJ1-5; D remains unclear. Germline CDR1 reads SGHKS; CDR2 reads YYEKEE (reference sequence). With 0 bases removed from V and 1 base from J, the gap between germline ends came to 8 bases. The CDR3 is made up of 15 amino acids. The CDR3 is CASSLVGLSNQPQHF. Here the CDR3 DNA reads TGTGCCAGCAGCTTGGTGGGTCTGAGCAATCAGCCCCAGCATTTT.

The rearrangement joins TRBV11-3 to TRBJ2-2, with 7 nucleotides matching TRBD1. The J segment lost 0 bases and the V segment lost 5 bases, leaving 6 bases of the junction unmatched. The germline CDR1 and CDR2 sequences are SGHNT and YENEEA. The CDR3 runs 16 residues. The CDR3 DNA follows: TGTGCCAGCAGCAAGGGGGCCCCGGCGAACACCGGGGAGCTGTTTTTT. Amino acids: CASSKGAPANTGELFF. Looking up the rest from reference TRBV11-3 and TRBJ2-2 gives the full variable domain: EAGVVQSPRYKIIEKKQPVAFWCNPISGHNTLYWYLQNLGQGPELLIRYENEEAVDDSQLPKDRFSAERLKGVDSTLKIQPAELGDSAVYLCASSKGAPANTGELFFGEGSRLTVL.

The V gene is TRBV3-1 (or the pseudogene TRBV3-2), the J gene TRBJ2-3; D is possibly TRBD1 (6 bases). Trimming pared 2 bases from V and 0 bases from J, leaving 12 bases between. Germline loops: CDR1 LGHDT, CDR2 YNNKEL (reference sequence). CDR3 size: 16 residues. CDR3 sequence: CASSQLTGSSTDTQYF. CDR3 sequence (DNA): TGTGCCAGCAGCCAACTAACAGGGAGTAGCACAGATACGCAGTATTTT.